The 27 T cell receptor beta chains reported below all come from one sample, sequenced in a study of cytomegalovirus exposure and HLA in healthy donors. PCR used 60 Vbeta primers and 13 Jbeta primers. Some clones are missing from TCRdb's copy, which holds only in-frame ones; the method was immunoSEQ multiplex PCR. The profile shows under 200,000 clones, 60% to 80% of them singletons. Material for sequencing was PBMCs. These receptors were obtained from a female donor in good health and CMV-seronegative.

The chain recombines TRBV7-9 with TRBJ1-2, with TRBD1 matching 10 bases. Germline CDR1 and CDR2: SEHNR and FQNEAQ (reference sequence). The CDR3 spans 16 residues. The junction had 11 bases not matched to a gene; V was cut back by 7 bases and J by 3 bases. CDR3 in amino acids: CASTKPGQGSHYGYTF. Here the CDR3 DNA reads TGTGCCAGCACCAAACCGGGACAGGGGTCGCACTATGGCTACACCTTC.

J is TRBJ2-1 and V is TRBV9, with D unclear. Germline CDR1 SGDLS, CDR2 YYNGEE. V was trimmed by 3 bases and J by 2 bases, leaving 15 bases between them. This CDR3 is 16 amino acids long. CDR3 nucleotide sequence: TGTGCCAGCAGCGGTTATCGGAGTCCTACCTACAATGAGCAGTTCTTC. The encoded protein is CASSGYRSPTYNEQFF.

The chain combines TRBV9 with TRBJ2-7; 10 bases are shared with TRBD2. Germline-derived CDR1 and CDR2 are SGDLS and YYNGEE. This CDR3 spans 15 amino acids. Trimming cost V 4 bases and J 2 bases; bases outside gene matches: 6. CDR3 amino acids: CASSPQAGGAYEQYF. CDR3 nucleotides: TGTGCCAGCAGCCCCCAAGCGGGAGGGGCCTACGAGCAGTACTTC.

The chain combines TRBV6-5 with TRBJ2-7; 9 bases align to TRBD1. V shed 4 bases and J 1 base; nucleotides not matched to a gene: 5. Germline V CDR1 and CDR2: MNHEY, SVGAGI. This CDR3 contains 15 residues. The CDR3 is CASSSTGTGSYEQYF. CDR3 DNA: TGTGCCAGCAGTTCCACCGGGACAGGGTCCTACGAGCAGTACTTC.

This chain links TRBV7-9 with TRBJ1-6, with TRBD1 matching 11 bases. The CDR3 is made up of 18 amino acids. The germline V gene encodes CDR1 SEHNR and CDR2 FQNEAQ (reference sequence). V dropped 3 bases and J dropped 4; count of bases not matched to a gene: 8. CDR3 bases: TGTGCCAGCAGCTTGGCTACCGGGACAGGGGGTTATAATTCACCCCTCCACTTT. This sequence encodes CASSLATGTGGYNSPLHF.

This chain uses TRBV7-3 with TRBJ2-2, with 11 bases fitting TRBD1. The length of the CDR3 is 17 residues. CDR1 is SGHTA and CDR2 is FQGTGA in the germline V gene. V shed 5 bases and J 2 bases; nucleotides not matched to a gene: 7. CDR3 sequence (DNA): TGTGCCAGCAGCCGACATGGACAGGGGGCCAACACCGGGGAGCTGTTTTTT. It codes for CASSRHGQGANTGELFF.

The chain uses TRBV19 and TRBJ1-1, with 7 bases fitting TRBD1. The CDR3 runs 14 residues. The ends lost 7 bases at V and 6 bases at J; junction bases unmatched: 11. CDR1 and CDR2 from the germline V gene are LNHDA and SQIVND (reference sequence). The CDR3 sequence: CASTLGQGGPEAFF. CDR3 DNA sequence: TGTGCCAGTACCCTAGGGCAGGGGGGCCCTGAAGCTTTCTTT. The full variable domain, in which reference TRBV19 and TRBJ1-1 provide the parts outside the CDR3, is DGGITQSPKYLFRKEGQNVTLSCEQNLNHDAMYWYRQDPGQGLRLIYYSQIVNDFQKGDIAEGYSVSREKKESFPLTVTSAQKNPTAFYLCASTLGQGGPEAFFGQGTRLTVV.

In its sample, this clone was seen once. The V call is TRBV11-1, the J call TRBJ2-4, with 11 bases aligning to TRBD2. The V segment lost 6 bases and the J segment 0 bases; nucleotides outside the gene matches: 7. This CDR3 is 17 amino acids long. Germline V CDR1 and CDR2: SGHAT, FQDESV (reference sequence). CDR3 coding DNA: TGTGCCAGCAGTTCACGACTAGCGGGGCTAGCCAAAAACATTCAGTACTTC. It yields the protein CASSSRLAGLAKNIQYF.

The chain uses TRBV5-4 and TRBJ1-1; 10 bases align to TRBD1. The length of the CDR3 is 16 residues. J was trimmed by 4 bases and V by 4 bases; bases with no gene match: 10. Germline lookup yields CDR1 SGHNT and CDR2 YYREEE (reference sequence). CDR3 sequence (DNA): TGTGCCAGCAGCCCTGGCCTAGGACAGGGGGGCACTGAAGCTTTCTTT. Its protein is CASSPGLGQGGTEAFF.

V usage is TRBV27 and J usage is TRBJ2-7; D remains ambiguous. The CDR3 consists of 13 residues. V gave up 2 bases and J gave up 3 bases, with 8 bases separating them. Germline V gives CDR1 MNHEY, CDR2 SMNVEV (reference sequence). CDR3 DNA: TGTGCCAGCAGTTTAAACCCTAGCTACGAGCAGTACTTC. Its protein is CASSLNPSYEQYF.

The chain links TRBV6-5 to TRBJ2-7; 8 nucleotides line up with TRBD2. The CDR3 has 16 residues. In germline, CDR1 is MNHEY, CDR2 SVGAGI. Germline trimming cut 0 bases from V and 5 bases from J; bases unmatched to any gene: 9. The CDR3 DNA sequence: TGTGCCAGCAGTTACTCGGGGACTAGAGGGAGCGACGAGCAGTACTTC. It specifies CASSYSGTRGSDEQYF.

The chain has TRBV7-9 and TRBJ1-6; 7 bases match TRBD1. The CDR3 runs to 16 residues. Germline trimming cut 7 bases from V and 3 bases from J; bases unmatched to any gene: 9. CDR1 is SEHNR, CDR2 FQNEAQ, per germline (reference sequence). The CDR3 here is CASTLSGDSYNSPLHF. The CDR3 DNA reads as TGTGCCAGCACCCTGTCCGGGGACAGCTATAATTCACCCCTCCACTTT.

The CDR3 spells CSVVLGTVYEQYF. CDR3 bases: TGCAGCGTGGTCCTAGGGACAGTCTACGAGCAGTACTTC. The rearrangement links TRBV29-1 to TRBJ2-7; TRBD1 matches at 7 bases. Germline assignment: CDR1 SQVTM and CDR2 ANQGSEA. This CDR3 comprises 13 residues. J gave up 3 bases and V 6 bases, and 8 bases lay outside the gene matches.

This chain connects TRBV7-9 to TRBJ2-3; possibly TRBD1 for D (6 bases). The germline gives CDR1 SEHNR, CDR2 FQNEAQ (reference sequence). The CDR3 loop spans 13 amino acids. The V end was cut by 5 bases, the J end by 6 bases, with 12 bases between. The CDR3 loop reads CASSPQGGDTQYF. The CDR3 DNA sequence: TGTGCCAGCAGCCCACAGGGTGGGGATACGCAGTATTTT.

J is TRBJ2-7 and V is TRBV18; D perhaps matches TRBD1 (6 bases). Germline V gene sequence: CDR1 KGHSH, CDR2 LQKENI. The V end lost 3 bases, the J end lost 0 bases, and 18 bases lay between the germline ends. This CDR3 is 17 amino acids long. The CDR3 region is CASSPGGQYSGSYEQYF. The CDR3 DNA is TGTGCCAGCTCACCGGGCGGACAGTATTCGGGCTCCTACGAGCAGTACTTC.

This sequence joins TRBV19 and TRBJ1-5; the D gene is possibly TRBD1 (6 bases). The V and J ends lost 0 bases and 5 bases respectively, with 17 bases between them. The CDR3 consists of 17 residues. Per germline, CDR1 LNHDA and CDR2 SQIVND (reference sequence). The CDR3 nucleotides are TGTGCCAGTAGTATAGATCATAGAACAGGGACCCATCAGCCCCAGCATTTT. Translating gives CASSIDHRTGTHQPQHF.

This chain joins TRBV7-9 and TRBJ2-2; the D gene is possibly TRBD1 (5 bases). The V gene's germline CDR1 is SEHNR and CDR2 FQNEAQ (reference sequence). This CDR3 has 15 amino acids. V was pared by 5 bases and J by 3 bases, with 13 bases between. The CDR3 loop is CASSPLLQDTGELFF. DNA for the CDR3: TGTGCCAGCAGCCCGCTCTTACAGGACACCGGGGAGCTGTTTTTT. The whole variable domain, filled in from reference TRBV7-9 and TRBJ2-2, reads DTGVSQNPRHKITKRGQNVTFRCDPISEHNRLYWYRQTLGQGPEFLTYFQNEAQLEKSRLLSDRFSAERPKGSFSTLEIQRTEQGDSAMYLCASSPLLQDTGELFFGEGSRLTVL.

The chain employs TRBV2 and TRBJ2-7; D unresolved. V dropped 3 bases and J dropped 3 bases, with 6 bases sitting between them. Germline CDR1 reads SNHLY; CDR2 reads FYNNEI. This CDR3 has 12 residues. The CDR3 coding sequence is TGTGCCAGCAGTGACGTACACTACGAGCAGTACTTC. Its translation: CASSDVHYEQYF. The whole variable domain, remainder taken from reference TRBV2 and TRBJ2-7, is EPEVTQTPSHQVTQMGQEVILRCVPISNHLYFYWYRQILGQKVEFLVSFYNNEISEKSEIFDDQFSVERPDGSNFTLKIRSTKLEDSAMYFCASSDVHYEQYFGPGTRLTVT.

The chain carries TRBV9 and TRBJ2-5; a weak D match, TRBD2 (5 bases). The CDR3 consists of 15 residues. V was trimmed by 0 bases and J by 5 bases, leaving 14 bases between them. The germline V gene encodes CDR1 SGDLS and CDR2 YYNGEE. CDR3 in DNA: TGTGCCAGCAGCGTAGGTTCAATGAAGCGGGAGACCCAGTACTTC. Translating it yields CASSVGSMKRETQYF.

This rearrangement joins TRBV7-2 to TRBJ2-7; 8 positions match TRBD1. The V gene end was trimmed by 4 bases and the J gene end by 5 bases; junction bases not matched to a gene: 13. Per the germline V gene, CDR1 is SGHTA and CDR2 is FQGNSA. There are 16 residues in the CDR3. CDR3 protein: CASSSQGAGQPNEQYF. CDR3 in DNA: TGTGCCAGCAGCTCTCAGGGGGCGGGACAGCCCAACGAGCAGTACTTC.

The chain employs TRBV7-3 and TRBJ1-6; D might be TRBD1 (6 bases). This CDR3 has 15 residues. CDR1 SGHTA and CDR2 FQGTGA come from the germline V gene. The V end lost 5 bases, the J end lost 7 bases, and 15 bases lay between the germline ends. CDR3 in DNA: TGTGCCAGCAGCCGGACCAGGGGTGAAAATTCACCCCTCCACTTT. This translates into CASSRTRGENSPLHF.

The J gene is TRBJ2-5, the V gene TRBV7-3; maybe TRBD1 (6 bases). V gave up 3 bases and J gave up 4 bases, with 9 bases separating them. This CDR3 comprises 13 residues. Germline loops: CDR1 SGHTA, CDR2 FQGTGA. CDR3 protein: CASSLTGGETQYF. CDR3 coding DNA: TGTGCCAGCAGCTTGACAGGTGGAGAGACCCAGTACTTC. Together with reference TRBV7-3 and TRBJ2-5, the CDR3 gives the full variable domain: GAGVSQTPSNKVTEKGKYVELRCDPISGHTALYWYRQSLGQGPEFLIYFQGTGAADDSGLPNDRFFAVRPEGSVSTLKIQRTERGDSAVYLCASSLTGGETQYFGPGTRLLVL.

This chain connects TRBV5-8 to TRBJ2-1, with 12 bases matching TRBD2. Germline-derived CDR1 and CDR2 are SGHTS and YDEGEE. V lost 1 base to trimming and J lost 0 bases; unmatched junction nucleotides: 5. The CDR3 loop spans 18 amino acids. CDR3 sequence: CASSLKLTSGSSYNEQFF. The CDR3 DNA sequence: TGTGCCAGCAGCTTGAAGTTGACTAGCGGGAGCTCCTACAATGAGCAGTTCTTC.

The V gene is TRBV28, the J gene TRBJ1-6; possible D gene TRBD1, 6 bases. This CDR3 region has 15 residues. Germline lookup yields CDR1 MDHEN and CDR2 SYDVKM. V shed 7 bases and J shed 7 bases, with 17 bases lying between them. The CDR3 bases are TGTGCCAGCAACTCCCCGGGACACTTAAATTCACCCCTCCACTTT. It is translated as CASNSPGHLNSPLHF. The variable domain in full, with the rest retrieved from reference TRBV28 and TRBJ1-6, is DVKVTQSSRYLVKRTGEKVFLECVQDMDHENMFWYRQDPGLGLRLIYFSYDVKMKEKGDIPEGYSVSREKKERFSLILESASTNQTSMYLCASNSPGHLNSPLHFGNGTRLTVT.

The rearrangement joins TRBV5-4 to TRBJ2-3; 9 positions agree with TRBD1. The CDR3 is made up of 13 amino acids. CDR1 and CDR2 (germline): SGHNT, YYREEE (reference sequence). Trimming took 4 bases from V and 14 from J; bases not matched to a gene: 11. Here the CDR3 DNA reads TGTGCCAGCAGCCCTGGAGGGACAGGGTACCCGTATTTT. Amino acid sequence: CASSPGGTGYPYF.

V is TRBV5-1 and J is TRBJ2-1, with D possibly being TRBD1 (6 bases). The CDR3 spans 16 residues. V was clipped by 7 bases and J by 2 bases, with 19 bases between them. Germline assignment: CDR1 SGHRS and CDR2 YFSETQ. The CDR3 sequence: CASPSQGTGPYNEQFF. The CDR3 coding sequence is TGCGCCAGCCCCAGCCAGGGGACGGGACCCTACAATGAGCAGTTCTTC. The full variable domain, rest sourced from reference TRBV5-1 and TRBJ2-1, is KAGVTQTPRYLIKTRGQQVTLSCSPISGHRSVSWYQQTPGQGLQFLFEYFSETQRNKGNFPGRFSGRQFSNSRSEMNVSTLELGDSALYLCASPSQGTGPYNEQFFGPGTRLTVL.

The V call is TRBV18, the J call TRBJ1-1, with D possibly being TRBD1 (5 bases). Germline V gene lookup returns CDR1 KGHSH and CDR2 LQKENI. The CDR3 consists of 14 residues. V lost 3 bases, J lost 3 bases, and 11 bases lay in between. The CDR3 region is CASSPGAPDTEAFF. In nucleotides, the CDR3 is TGTGCCAGCTCACCTGGGGCCCCGGACACTGAAGCTTTCTTT.